This TCR beta chain was found in a study of Graves' ophthalmopathy and Graves' hyperthyroidism. Germline assignment: CDR1 MDHEN and CDR2 SYDVKM. V shed 2 bases, J shed 4 bases, and the junction held 5 bases outside the gene matches. The CDR3 spans 16 residues. PBMCs came from approximately 10 ml of fresh peripheral blood. Investigators amplified TCR beta CDR3 regions from RNA transcripts. RT-PCR with HTBI primers came first, then second-round multiplex PCR. TCRdb re-called the multiplex PCR reads with MiXCR, one entry per CDR3 protein. The data hold more than 150,000 distinct CDR3 sequences, with over 35% observed a single time.

This chain uses TRBV28 with TRBJ2-2; TRBD2 agrees at 9 bases. This TCR came from a woman in her thirties or forties with Graves' ophthalmopathy. The sample comprised peripheral blood. The CDR3 loop is CASSLTAGGSTGELFF. The CDR3 DNA follows: TGTGCCAGCAGTTTAACAGCGGGAGGTAGCACCGGGGAGCTGTTTTTT.